The TCR beta chain under discussion was sequenced for a study of early T cells in non-severe SARS-CoV-2 infection. Overall study context: Unpaired chains resulted from sequencing bulk RNA of unsorted whole blood.

This clonotype turned up a few times. The library protocol tagged individual cDNA molecules with unique molecular identifiers. TCRdb analysed the 5' RACE reads with MiXCR anew, one entry per CDR3 protein. The sample consists of tens of thousands of distinct CDR3 sequences, approximately 15% of them appearing once. The V end lost 5 bases, the J end lost 4 bases, and 11 bases lay between the germline ends. The CDR3 covers 13 residues. The germline V gene has CDR1 SEHNR and CDR2 FQNEAQ (reference sequence). The chain recombines TRBV7-9 with TRBJ2-5; no reliable D call. The sample in question was whole blood, obtained at baseline. The receptor was isolated from an adult who was a healthcare worker with PCR-confirmed SARS-CoV-2 infection or an uninfected control (not recorded which). The CDR3: CASSPLSVETQYF. CDR3 bases: TGTGCCAGCAGCCCCCTTTCAGTAGAGACCCAGTACTTC.